These T cell receptor beta chains were read from a single sample in a study of T-cell reconstitution after alpha-beta-depleted transplantation in children. MiXCR, applied by TCRdb to the PCR reads, yields one record per CDR3 protein. The profile shows just over 950,000 distinct CDR3 sequences, under 30% of them singletons. The source was PBMCs, mostly from graft donor cells, collected 360 days after TCRalphabeta/CD19-depleted stem cell transplant. The receptors stem from a boy in the first two years of life who had a stem cell transplant for SCID, so the T cells may come from the graft donor. Both conserved end residues are part of each CDR3. The D gene is left open where the match is weak. Size tells how often a clone was seen (once, few, many) or the class of an expanded clone, and some rows leave it out.

D: .
size: .
V: TRBV14
J: TRBJ2-3
CDR3: CASSPKGVTQYF
DNA: TGTGCCAGCAGCCCCAAGGGGGTTACGCAGTATTTT

D: TRBD1
size: .
V: TRBV7-2
J: TRBJ2-7
CDR3: CASSLAGTGGSEQYF
DNA: TGTGCCAGCAGCTTAGCCGGGACAGGGGGCAGCGAGCAGTACTTC

D: .
size: .
V: TRBV4-3
J: TRBJ1-1
CDR3: CASSQDRGAEAFF
DNA: TGCGCCAGCAGCCAAGATAGGGGGGCGGAAGCTTTCTTT

D: TRBD2
size: few
V: TRBV6-1
J: TRBJ2-5
CDR3: CASSPGLVVTETQYF
DNA: TGTGCCAGCAGCCCGGGACTAGTCGTTACGGAGACCCAGTACTTC

D: .
size: .
V: TRBV10-3
J: TRBJ2-7
CDR3: CAISVMNEQYF
DNA: TGTGCCATCAGTGTAATGAACGAGCAGTACTTC

D: .
size: once
V: TRBV29-1
J: TRBJ1-2
CDR3: CSVEDTKIRPSYGYTF
DNA: TGCAGCGTTGAAGACACCAAGATCCGCCCGTCCTATGGCTACACCTTC

D: .
size: .
V: TRBV12-3/TRBV12-4
J: TRBJ1-5
CDR3: CASSFGWLGQPQHF
DNA: TGTGCCAGCAGTTTTGGATGGTTGGGACAGCCCCAGCATTTT

D: TRBD2
size: few
V: TRBV4-2
J: TRBJ2-3
CDR3: CASSAWTSGGSDTQYF
DNA: TGTGCCAGCAGTGCCTGGACTAGCGGGGGGTCAGATACGCAGTATTTT

D: TRBD1
size: .
V: TRBV3-1
J: TRBJ1-1
CDR3: CASSRNTGTGGANSVLNTEAFF
DNA: TGTGCCAGCAGCCGAAACACCGGGACAGGGGGCGCAAATAGCGTGCTGAACACTGAAGCTTTCTTT

D: TRBD2
size: .
V: TRBV30
J: TRBJ2-7
CDR3: CAWTSGASYEQYF
DNA: TGTGCCTGGACAAGCGGGGCCTCCTACGAGCAGTACTTC

D: TRBD1
size: once
V: TRBV5-1
J: TRBJ2-5
CDR3: CASSPWGTGIGETQYF
DNA: TGCGCCAGCAGCCCGTGGGGGACAGGGATTGGAGAGACCCAGTACTTC

D: .
size: few
V: TRBV12-3/TRBV12-4
J: TRBJ1-5
CDR3: CASSREQGGNQPQHF
DNA: TGTGCCAGCAGCCGCGAACAGGGCGGCAATCAGCCCCAGCATTTT

D: .
size: .
V: TRBV5-1
J: TRBJ2-7
CDR3: CASSFGTNPYEQYF
DNA: TGCGCCAGCAGCTTCGGGACCAACCCCTACGAGCAGTACTTC

D: .
size: .
V: TRBV5-1
J: TRBJ2-7
CDR3: CASSLAFTGLSSYEQYF
DNA: TGCGCCAGCAGCTTGGCCTTCACGGGCCTAAGCTCCTACGAGCAGTACTTC

D: .
size: .
V: TRBV12-3/TRBV12-4
J: TRBJ1-4
CDR3: CASSGLTVANEKLFF
DNA: TGTGCCAGCAGCGGCCTAACAGTAGCTAATGAAAAACTGTTTTTT

D: TRBD1
size: few
V: TRBV20-1
J: TRBJ2-7
CDR3: CSAIRDSSSYEQYF
DNA: TGCAGTGCTATCCGGGACAGCAGCTCCTACGAGCAGTACTTC

D: .
size: few
V: TRBV7-3
J: TRBJ2-3
CDR3: CASSPEGVTDTQYF
DNA: TGTGCCAGCAGCCCCGAGGGGGTCACAGATACGCAGTATTTT

D: .
size: .
V: TRBV7-8
J: TRBJ1-1
CDR3: CASSSRFDTEAFF
DNA: TGTGCCAGCAGCTCCCGGTTTGACACTGAAGCTTTCTTT

D: TRBD2
size: .
V: TRBV29-1
J: TRBJ2-1
CDR3: CSVEGVAGDNEQFF
DNA: TGCAGCGTTGAAGGGGTAGCGGGGGACAATGAGCAGTTCTTC

D: .
size: .
V: TRBV2
J: TRBJ1-1
CDR3: CTLRSGTNTEAFF
DNA: TGTACCCTCCGCAGTGGGACGAACACTGAAGCTTTCTTT

D: TRBD2
size: .
V: TRBV6-1
J: TRBJ2-1
CDR3: CASRTNLAGGLNEQFF
DNA: TGTGCCAGCAGAACGAACCTAGCGGGGGGGCTTAATGAGCAGTTCTTC

D: .
size: .
V: TRBV12-3/TRBV12-4
J: TRBJ1-4
CDR3: CASSLGGHTNEKLFF
DNA: TGTGCCAGCAGTTTAGGGGGCCACACTAATGAAAAACTGTTTTTT

D: .
size: many
V: TRBV20-1
J: TRBJ2-1
CDR3: CSARGVAPSDEQFF
DNA: TGCAGTGCTAGAGGGGTAGCCCCCAGTGATGAGCAGTTCTTC

D: TRBD2
size: few
V: TRBV27
J: TRBJ2-1
CDR3: CASNRLAAYNEQFF
DNA: TGTGCCAGTAATAGACTAGCGGCCTACAATGAGCAGTTCTTC

D: .
size: few
V: TRBV6-5
J: TRBJ2-3
CDR3: CASSSMERATDTQYF
DNA: TGTGCCAGCAGTTCGATGGAACGGGCCACAGATACGCAGTATTTT

D: .
size: .
V: TRBV12-3/TRBV12-4
J: TRBJ2-7
CDR3: CASSLAPAYEQYF
DNA: TGTGCCAGCAGTTTAGCTCCCGCCTACGAGCAGTACTTC

D: .
size: .
V: TRBV12-3/TRBV12-4
J: TRBJ2-3
CDR3: CASSPGYRGTDTQYF
DNA: TGTGCCAGCAGTCCAGGGTACAGGGGCACAGATACGCAGTATTTT

D: .
size: .
V: TRBV24-1
J: TRBJ2-5
CDR3: CATNLTGSARETQYF
DNA: TGTGCCACCAACCTGACTGGGAGTGCGAGGGAGACCCAGTACTTC

D: .
size: few
V: TRBV4-3
J: TRBJ1-2
CDR3: CASSQDGDRPYGYTF
DNA: TGCGCCAGCAGCCAAGATGGGGACCGCCCCTATGGCTACACCTTC

D: .
size: .
V: TRBV27
J: TRBJ2-4
CDR3: CASSSENRGLAKNIQYF
DNA: TGTGCCAGCAGTTCCGAAAACAGGGGACTAGCCAAAAACATTCAGTACTTC

D: .
size: few
V: TRBV7-9
J: TRBJ2-1
CDR3: CASSLGLFGELSNEQFF
DNA: TGTGCCAGCAGCTTGGGTCTCTTCGGGGAGCTTTCCAATGAGCAGTTCTTC

D: .
size: .
V: TRBV4-3
J: TRBJ2-7
CDR3: CASSQEGDIDYEQYF
DNA: TGCGCCAGCAGCCAAGAGGGGGACATCGATTACGAGCAGTACTTC

D: .
size: .
V: TRBV24-1
J: TRBJ2-3
CDR3: CATAARTDSTDTQYF
DNA: TGTGCCACCGCGGCGAGGACAGACAGCACAGATACGCAGTATTTT

D: .
size: few
V: TRBV29-1
J: TRBJ2-1
CDR3: CSVEMRNEQFF
DNA: TGCAGCGTCGAGATGCGTAATGAGCAGTTCTTC

D: .
size: .
V: TRBV6-1
J: TRBJ2-1
CDR3: CASSVRVFSYNEQFF
DNA: TGTGCCAGCAGTGTCAGAGTATTCTCCTACAATGAGCAGTTCTTC

D: .
size: .
V: TRBV9
J: TRBJ2-1
CDR3: CASSATANEQFF
DNA: TGTGCCAGCAGCGCAACTGCCAATGAGCAGTTCTTC

D: .
size: many
V: TRBV6-2/TRBV6-3
J: TRBJ2-2
CDR3: CASGRITGELFF
DNA: TGTGCCAGCGGCCGTATCACCGGGGAGCTGTTTTTT

D: .
size: .
V: TRBV5-5
J: TRBJ2-7
CDR3: CASRLTGSYEQYF
DNA: TGTGCCAGCAGGTTAACAGGCTCCTACGAGCAGTACTTC

D: TRBD2
size: .
V: TRBV4-1
J: TRBJ2-7
CDR3: CASSHLPGLAYEQYF
DNA: TGCGCCAGCAGCCACCTACCGGGACTAGCGTATGAGCAGTACTTC

D: .
size: .
V: TRBV15
J: TRBJ2-1
CDR3: CATSRNLGTLAYNEQFF
DNA: TGTGCCACCAGCAGGAACCTTGGGACCTTGGCCTACAATGAGCAGTTCTTC

D: .
size: .
V: TRBV20-1
J: TRBJ2-3
CDR3: CSARDAPGLLLGTQYF
DNA: TGCAGTGCTAGAGATGCGCCTGGGCTGCTGCTCGGTACGCAGTATTTT

D: TRBD1
size: few
V: TRBV4-1
J: TRBJ2-7
CDR3: CASSQAWDSYEQYF
DNA: TGCGCCAGCAGCCAAGCATGGGACAGCTACGAGCAGTACTTC

D: .
size: few
V: TRBV5-1
J: TRBJ2-7
CDR3: CASSLEGVQYF
DNA: TGCGCCAGCAGCTTGGAAGGTGTGCAGTACTTC

D: .
size: .
V: TRBV6-5
J: TRBJ2-7
CDR3: CASSYSPGLYEQYF
DNA: TGTGCCAGCAGTTACTCTCCCGGATTGTACGAGCAGTACTTC

D: TRBD1
size: .
V: TRBV24-1
J: TRBJ2-1
CDR3: CATSAGQGNSYNEQFF
DNA: TGTGCCACCAGTGCTGGACAGGGGAACTCCTACAATGAGCAGTTCTTC

D: TRBD2
size: few
V: TRBV12-3/TRBV12-4
J: TRBJ2-2
CDR3: CASRPGLAGAYTGELFF
DNA: TGTGCCAGCAGACCGGGACTAGCGGGGGCCTACACCGGGGAGCTGTTTTTT